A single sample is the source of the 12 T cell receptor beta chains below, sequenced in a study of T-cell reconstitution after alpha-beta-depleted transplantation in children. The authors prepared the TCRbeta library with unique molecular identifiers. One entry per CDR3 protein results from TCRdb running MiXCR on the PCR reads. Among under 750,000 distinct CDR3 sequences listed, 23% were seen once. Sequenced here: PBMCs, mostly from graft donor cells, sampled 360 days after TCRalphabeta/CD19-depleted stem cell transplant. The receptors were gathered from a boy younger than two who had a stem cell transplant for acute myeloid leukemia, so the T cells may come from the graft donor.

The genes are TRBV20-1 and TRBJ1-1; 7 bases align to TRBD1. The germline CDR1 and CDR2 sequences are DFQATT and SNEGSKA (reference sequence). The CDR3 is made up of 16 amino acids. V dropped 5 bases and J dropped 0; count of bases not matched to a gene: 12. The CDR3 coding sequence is TGCAGTGCTGGTAACCAGGGGGAGGGCGTGAACACTGAAGCTTTCTTT. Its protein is CSAGNQGEGVNTEAFF.

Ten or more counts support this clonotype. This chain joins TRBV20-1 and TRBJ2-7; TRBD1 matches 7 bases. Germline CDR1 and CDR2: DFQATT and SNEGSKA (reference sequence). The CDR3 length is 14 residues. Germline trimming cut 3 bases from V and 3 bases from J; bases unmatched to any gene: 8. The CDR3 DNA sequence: TGCAGTGCTAGTAGGGGGCTAGGGTTCTACGAGCAGTACTTC. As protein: CSASRGLGFYEQYF.

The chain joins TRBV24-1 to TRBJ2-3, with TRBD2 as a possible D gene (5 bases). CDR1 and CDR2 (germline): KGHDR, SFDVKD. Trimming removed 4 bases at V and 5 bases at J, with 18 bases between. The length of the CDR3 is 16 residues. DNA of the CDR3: TGTGCCACCAGTGACCCCTTAACGGGGAAGGAAGATACGCAGTATTTT. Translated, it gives CATSDPLTGKEDTQYF.

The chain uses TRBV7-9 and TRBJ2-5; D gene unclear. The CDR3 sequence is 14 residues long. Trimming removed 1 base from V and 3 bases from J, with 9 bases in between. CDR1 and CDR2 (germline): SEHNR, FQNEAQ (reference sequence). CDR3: CASSLGVTEETQYF. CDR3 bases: TGTGCCAGCAGCTTAGGGGTCACAGAAGAGACCCAGTACTTC.

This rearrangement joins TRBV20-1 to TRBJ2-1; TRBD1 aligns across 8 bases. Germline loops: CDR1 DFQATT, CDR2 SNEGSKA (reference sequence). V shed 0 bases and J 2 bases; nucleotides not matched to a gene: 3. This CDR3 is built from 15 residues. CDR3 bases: TGCAGTGCTAGAGATGGACAGGGCCCCTACAATGAGCAGTTCTTC. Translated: CSARDGQGPYNEQFF.

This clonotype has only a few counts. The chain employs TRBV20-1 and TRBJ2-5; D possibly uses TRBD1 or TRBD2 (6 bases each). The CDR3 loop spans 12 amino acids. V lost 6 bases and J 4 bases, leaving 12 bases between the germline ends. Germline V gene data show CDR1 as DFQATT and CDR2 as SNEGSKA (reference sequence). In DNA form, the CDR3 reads TGCAGTGCCACCGGGGGCCCAGAGACCCAGTACTTC. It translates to CSATGGPETQYF.

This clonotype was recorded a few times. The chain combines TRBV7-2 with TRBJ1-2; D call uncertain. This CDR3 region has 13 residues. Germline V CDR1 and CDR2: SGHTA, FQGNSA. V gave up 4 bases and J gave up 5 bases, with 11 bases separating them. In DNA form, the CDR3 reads TGTGCCAGCAGCTCCGGACGGATGTATGGCTACACCTTC. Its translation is CASSSGRMYGYTF.

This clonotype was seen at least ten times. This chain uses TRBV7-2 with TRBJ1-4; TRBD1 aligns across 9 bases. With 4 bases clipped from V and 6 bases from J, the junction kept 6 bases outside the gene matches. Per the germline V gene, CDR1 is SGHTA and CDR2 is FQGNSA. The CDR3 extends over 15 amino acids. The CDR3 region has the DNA TGTGCCAGCAGCTGGGGACAGGGCTTCCATGAAAAACTGTTTTTT. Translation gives CASSWGQGFHEKLFF.

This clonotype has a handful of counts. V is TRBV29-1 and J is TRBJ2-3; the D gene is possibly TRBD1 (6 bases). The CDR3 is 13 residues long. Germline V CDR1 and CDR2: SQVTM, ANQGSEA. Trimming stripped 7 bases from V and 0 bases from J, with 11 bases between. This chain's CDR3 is CSALQGSTDTQYF. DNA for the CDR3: TGCAGCGCTCTCCAGGGGAGCACAGATACGCAGTATTTT.

In DNA, the CDR3 is TGTGCCAGCACCGCCCTTGGGGACCCATACAATGAGCAGTTCTTC. This codes for CASTALGDPYNEQFF. J is TRBJ2-1 and V is TRBV27; TRBD1 or TRBD2 may be the D gene (5 bases each). The germline V and J ends were trimmed by 7 bases and 4 bases, with 17 bases remaining between them. Germline CDR1 reads MNHEY; CDR2 reads SMNVEV (reference sequence). The length of the CDR3 is 15 residues.

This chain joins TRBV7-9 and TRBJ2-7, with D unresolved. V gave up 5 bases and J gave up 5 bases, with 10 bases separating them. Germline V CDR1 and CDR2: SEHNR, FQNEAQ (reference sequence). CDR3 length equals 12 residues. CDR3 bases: TGTGCCAGCAGCCCCCGGAAGAACGAGCAGTACGTC. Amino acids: CASSPRKNEQYV.

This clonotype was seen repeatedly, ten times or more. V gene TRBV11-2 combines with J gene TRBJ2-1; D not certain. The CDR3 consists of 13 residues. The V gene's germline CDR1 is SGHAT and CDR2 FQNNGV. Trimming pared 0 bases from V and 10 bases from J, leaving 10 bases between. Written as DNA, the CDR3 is TGTGCCAGCAGCTTAGATCGAGCTACCGAGCAGTTCTTC. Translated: CASSLDRATEQFF.